This passage covers 2 T cell receptor beta chains from one sample sequenced in a study of T cell responses to AZD1222 COVID-19 vaccine listed by TCRdb under 2021. Libraries were made using the immunoSEQ multiplex PCR assay. TCRdb carries this immuneACCESS record with in-frame sequences only. Its versions omit some clonotypes, under half of them owing to an unresolved V gene in the studies checked, with the rest unexplained. The sample profile shows more than 150,000 clones; 90% of them were found once. Of the sample, roughly 1.9% falls within the top ten clones. According to the study, the label for this sample's time point signals: baseline before first vaccination. The specimen comprised peripheral blood, sampled on day 0 of AZD1222 vaccination. Receptor source: an adult in good health.

V usage is TRBV28 and J usage is TRBJ2-3; D unresolved. The CDR3 runs to 16 residues. Trimming stripped 2 bases from V and 2 bases from J, with 14 bases between. CDR1 MDHEN and CDR2 SYDVKM come from the germline V gene. CDR3 in amino acids: CASSLGAISDTDTQYF. The CDR3 coding sequence is TGTGCCAGCAGTTTAGGAGCGATATCAGACACAGATACGCAGTATTTT.

The chain joins TRBV27 to TRBJ1-6; D ambiguous. Germline CDR1 and CDR2: MNHEY and SMNVEV (reference sequence). The CDR3 runs 17 residues. Between the trimmed V and J ends, which lost 4 bases and 0 bases, there was a span of 13 bases. The CDR3 reads CASSSTTTLSYNSPLHF. The DNA of the CDR3 is TGTGCCAGCAGTTCCACTACGACACTCTCCTATAATTCACCCCTCCACTTT.